This TCR beta chain is from a study of shared clonotypes between healthy human individuals. About the study: Researchers assigned three CD4 naive, three CD4 memory, two CD8 naive and one CD8 memory plate to each donor. Broader study findings: Large depth notwithstanding, sorted-subset sequencing proved incomplete by rarefaction.

Using immunoSEQ multiplex PCR, the repertoire was profiled, and TCRdb retains in-frame clones only, with some absent. The sample consists of 2 million to 2.5 million clones, approximately 94% of them appearing once. There are 16 residues in the CDR3. The germline V gene has CDR1 SGHTA and CDR2 FQGTGA. Trimming pared 2 bases from V and 2 bases from J, leaving 12 bases between. Points on this clone: Its cognate antigen is unknown.

The source of this sequence is a man aged 18 to 30 in good health. The sequenced sample consisted of naive CD4+ T cells sorted from blood. Subset noted: CD45RA+ positively selected. This chain uses TRBV7-3 with TRBJ2-2; D possibly matches TRBD1 or TRBD2 (5 bases each). This CDR3 reads CASSLRGESNTGELFF. As DNA, the CDR3 is TGTGCCAGCAGCTTACGGGGCGAGTCAAACACCGGGGAGCTGTTTTTT.